These 26 T cell receptor beta chains originate from one sample sequenced in a study of blood T cells in healthy people across ages. Using a J-beta primer mix together with a sample-barcoded 5' primer, a second PCR was run for about 6 to 12 cycles. TCRdb passed the 5' RACE reads through MiXCR, listing each CDR3 protein once. This table holds hundreds of thousands of distinct CDR3 sequences, 45% to 60% found once. The sequenced sample consisted of blood. All receptors come from a woman aged 80 or over in good health.

The CDR3 coding sequence is TGTGCCAGCACCTCCGGGGGGAGGAATGGCTACACCTTC. This sequence encodes CASTSGGRNGYTF. The chain has TRBV6-5 and TRBJ1-2; maybe TRBD1 (5 bases). This CDR3 has 13 amino acids. Trimming left V 7 bases short and J 6 bases short, with 15 bases between. Germline V CDR1 and CDR2: MNHEY, SVGAGI.

About this clonotype: At one boundary the junction diverges from the germline segment, which might be a read error. V is TRBV11-2 and J is TRBJ2-1; possibly TRBD1 for D (6 bases). Per germline, CDR1 SGHAT and CDR2 FQNNGV. This CDR3 spans 15 amino acids. For the CDR3, the DNA is TGTGCCAGCAGCTTGGCACAGGGAAAGGGGAATGAGCAGTTCTTT. The encoded protein is CASSLAQGKGNEQFF.

Many counts were recorded for this clonotype. At one end, the junction sequence differs from germline, possibly due to a read error. The genes are TRBV10-3 and TRBJ1-4; tentative D call: TRBD1 (6 bases). Looked up from germline, CDR1 is ENHRY and CDR2 is SYGVKD. The length of the CDR3 is 12 residues. The CDR3 spells CAISEPGTKMFF. CDR3 nucleotides: TGTGCCATCAGTGAGCCCGGGACAAAAATGTTTTTT.

The chain joins TRBV6-6 to TRBJ2-3, with D perhaps TRBD2 (5 bases). This CDR3 is 15 amino acids long. The V gene's germline CDR1 is MNHNY and CDR2 SVGAGI (reference sequence). V was shortened by 4 bases and J by 8 bases, with 19 bases between the two germline ends. The CDR3 coding sequence is TGTGCCAGCAGTTCTCGGACGGCTAGCACGGGTACGCAGTATTTT. This encodes CASSSRTASTGTQYF.

This clonotype was recorded a few times. The chain links TRBV4-1 to TRBJ2-1, with TRBD1 matching 9 bases. The CDR3 extends over 16 amino acids. Germline V gives CDR1 MGHRA, CDR2 YSYEKL. V was clipped by 0 bases and J by 8 bases; unmatched bases: 8. The CDR3 DNA sequence: TGCGCCAGCAGCCAAGATTTCACAGGGGGCTCGGATGAGCAGTTCTTC. Amino acid sequence: CASSQDFTGGSDEQFF.

With respect to this clonotype: A clone one base away is much larger, so this may be a read error. V and J are TRBV4-1 and TRBJ2-1, with D unresolved. Germline CDR1 is MGHRA and CDR2 is YSYEKL. The CDR3 extends over 16 amino acids. Trimming pared 3 bases from V and 1 base from J, leaving 13 bases between. The CDR3 sequence: CASSQQRMGSYNEQFF. Here the CDR3 DNA reads TGCGCCAGCAGCCAGCAAAGGATGGGTTCCTACAATGAGCAGTTCTTC.

The chain joins TRBV15 to TRBJ2-2, with D possibly being TRBD1 or TRBD2 (5 bases each). The CDR3 spans 17 residues. CDR1 and CDR2 (germline): LNHNV, YYDKDF (reference sequence). V lost 1 base and J lost 2, with 14 bases in between. CDR3 bases: TGTGCCACCAGCAGAGGCCCAACCGGGGACAACACCGGGGAGCTGTTTTTT. Its translation is CATSRGPTGDNTGELFF.

The V and J genes are TRBV6-5 and TRBJ2-5, with TRBD1 matching 10 bases. Germline lookup yields CDR1 MNHEY and CDR2 SVGAGI. Trimming took 4 bases from V and 4 from J; bases not matched to a gene: 9. This CDR3 contains 16 residues. This CDR3 is CASSFHRDRGGETQYF. The CDR3 coding sequence is TGTGCCAGCAGTTTCCACCGGGACAGGGGTGGAGAGACCCAGTACTTC.

For this clonotype: This may be a read error, as it is one base from a much larger clone. J is TRBJ2-5 and V is TRBV2; D perhaps matches TRBD1 (6 bases). V was pared by 7 bases and J by 3 bases, with 9 bases between. There are 12 residues in the CDR3. Germline assignment: CDR1 SNHLY and CDR2 FYNNEI. CDR3 in DNA: TGTGCCAGCAATAACAGGGAAGAGACCCAGTACTTC. This gives the protein CASNNREETQYF.

This clonotype was seen a few times. The chain carries TRBV7-2 and TRBJ2-7; D is perhaps TRBD1 (6 bases). V lost 4 bases and J lost 0, with 10 bases in between. Germline lookup yields CDR1 SGHTA and CDR2 FQGNSA. The CDR3 runs 14 residues. The chain's CDR3 is CASSSGDLSYEQYF. In DNA, the CDR3 is TGTGCCAGCAGCTCAGGGGACCTCTCCTACGAGCAGTACTTC.

CDR3 loop: CARNPRRDGYGYTF. The CDR3 DNA reads as TGCGCCCGCAACCCCAGAAGAGACGGCTATGGCTACACCTTC. The V and J genes are TRBV5-1 and TRBJ1-2; D unclear. Between the trimmed V and J ends, which lost 10 bases and 4 bases, there was a span of 20 bases. Germline CDR1 is SGHRS and CDR2 is YFSETQ. The length of the CDR3 is 14 residues.

The V and J genes are TRBV6-2 or TRBV6-3 and TRBJ2-5, with D maybe TRBD2 (6 bases). This CDR3 comprises 12 residues. Germline V gives CDR1 MNHEY, CDR2 SVGEGT. Trimming removed 7 bases at V and 6 bases at J, with 12 bases between. The CDR3: CASMAGGKTQYF. The DNA for the CDR3 is TGTGCCAGCATGGCAGGAGGGAAGACCCAGTACTTC.

This clonotype was seen a few times. The chain couples TRBV20-1 to TRBJ1-3; D is undetermined. The CDR3 is 13 residues long. The germline CDR1 and CDR2 sequences are DFQATT and SNEGSKA (reference sequence). Trimming took off 6 bases at V and 0 bases at J, with 9 bases between the two ends. CDR3 sequence: CSALTSSGNTIYF. The CDR3 DNA sequence: TGCAGTGCGTTGACATCCTCTGGAAACACCATATATTTT.

V gene TRBV9 combines with J gene TRBJ2-5, with 7 bases aligning to TRBD2. Germline assignment: CDR1 SGDLS and CDR2 YYNGEE. The CDR3 is 15 residues long. Trimming at V came to 4 bases and at J to 5 bases, leaving 11 bases not matched to a gene. The CDR3 nucleotides read TGTGCCAGCAGCAAAGCTAGCGGTACTGGGGAGACCCAGTACTTC. Translated: CASSKASGTGETQYF.

This clonotype has only a few counts. The genes are TRBV28 and TRBJ2-1; D possibly corresponds to TRBD2 (6 bases). Looked up from germline, CDR1 is MDHEN and CDR2 is SYDVKM. This CDR3 comprises 14 residues. V was trimmed by 1 base and J by 13 bases, leaving 17 bases between them. The CDR3 DNA reads as TGTGCCAGCAGTTTATCCTCCACGGGGAGGTTACAGTTCTTC. Translated, it gives CASSLSSTGRLQFF.

There are many counts of this clonotype. This sequence joins TRBV20-1 and TRBJ2-3; 7 bases map to TRBD2. This CDR3 contains 13 residues. Trimming took 5 bases from V and 4 from J; bases not matched to a gene: 6. CDR1 is DFQATT and CDR2 is SNEGSKA in the germline V gene (reference sequence). CDR3 amino acids: CSALGEGPDTQYF. Here the CDR3 DNA reads TGCAGTGCTCTAGGGGAGGGGCCAGATACGCAGTATTTT.

The J gene is TRBJ1-2, the V gene TRBV7-9; TRBD1 might be the D (5 bases). Trimming took 3 bases from V and 5 from J, leaving 13 bases between them. The germline gives CDR1 SEHNR, CDR2 FQNEAQ (reference sequence). The CDR3 runs 14 residues. The CDR3 sequence: CASSFGGGDYGYTF. DNA for the CDR3: TGTGCCAGCAGCTTCGGAGGAGGGGATTATGGCTACACCTTC.

The genes are TRBV28 and TRBJ1-1; 8 bases match TRBD1. The V segment lost 8 bases and the J segment 5 bases; nucleotides outside the gene matches: 13. Germline loops: CDR1 MDHEN, CDR2 SYDVKM. The CDR3 length is 15 residues. CDR3: CASRQVRGRRTEAFF. Written as DNA, the CDR3 is TGTGCCAGCCGTCAGGTCAGGGGGCGGCGGACTGAAGCTTTCTTT.

The V gene is TRBV3-1, the J gene TRBJ2-1, with 7 bases that match TRBD1. CDR3 size: 13 residues. Germline CDR1 reads LGHDT; CDR2 reads YNNKEL (reference sequence). V was clipped by 4 bases and J by 6 bases; unmatched bases: 3. As DNA, the CDR3 is TGTGCCAGCAGCCGGGCAGGGGGCAATGAGCAGTTCTTC. Protein product: CASSRAGGNEQFF.

This clonotype was picked up a small number of times. V is TRBV12-3 or TRBV12-4 and J is TRBJ1-2; 8 bases align to TRBD1. Unmatched junction bases numbered 7, after V lost 5 bases and J lost 5 bases. There are 14 residues in the CDR3. CDR3 nucleotide sequence: TGTGCCAGCAGTCCGGACAGGGCGTATTATGGCTACACCTTC. Amino acids: CASSPDRAYYGYTF.

This clonotype appeared many times. The chain links TRBV7-2 to TRBJ2-1, with 10 positions matching TRBD2. Germline V gene lookup returns CDR1 SGHTA and CDR2 FQGNSA. The CDR3 totals 17 residues. The V and J ends lost 1 base and 9 bases, in that order; junction bases with no gene match: 12. CDR3 residues: CASSLVSGLAARGEQFF. The CDR3 nucleotides are TGTGCCAGCAGCTTAGTATCAGGACTAGCGGCGAGGGGTGAGCAGTTCTTC.

In DNA, the CDR3 is TGTGCCAGCAGTTCGCCACATAGGGAAGTCGGAATCAATAATTCACCCCTCCACTTT. Its translation: CASSSPHREVGINNSPLHF. The chain combines TRBV28 with TRBJ1-6, with D unclear. V lost 4 bases, J lost 5 bases, and 24 bases lay in between. Germline V gives CDR1 MDHEN, CDR2 SYDVKM. This CDR3 comprises 19 residues.

This chain connects TRBV7-6 to TRBJ2-3, with 9 bases aligning to TRBD1. CDR1 is SGHVS, CDR2 FNYEAQ, per germline. The CDR3 sequence is 15 residues long. V gave up 5 bases and J gave up 2 bases; unmatched junction bases: 5. Here the CDR3 DNA reads TGTGCCAGCAGCCAGACAGGGGGTAACACAGATACGCAGTATTTT. The encoded protein is CASSQTGGNTDTQYF.

The chain links TRBV9 to TRBJ2-5; 7 bases map to TRBD1. The V and J ends lost 5 bases and 4 bases, in that order; junction bases with no gene match: 11. The CDR3 consists of 15 residues. The germline V gene encodes CDR1 SGDLS and CDR2 YYNGEE. The CDR3 sequence: CASSALGQMRETQYF. For the CDR3, the DNA is TGTGCCAGCAGTGCGTTGGGACAGATGAGAGAGACCCAGTACTTC.

The chain couples TRBV11-2 to TRBJ2-3, with TRBD1 matching 7 bases. CDR3 length equals 15 residues. Germline V gives CDR1 SGHAT, CDR2 FQNNGV. J was trimmed by 2 bases and V by 6 bases; bases with no gene match: 8. This CDR3 is CASRQTGNPTDTQYF. In nucleotides, the CDR3 is TGTGCCAGCAGGCAGACAGGGAACCCCACAGATACGCAGTATTTT.

This clonotype has at least ten counts. V and J are TRBV6-6 and TRBJ2-5, with a possible D match to TRBD2 (6 bases). V was pared by 6 bases and J by 2 bases, with 16 bases between. Germline assignment: CDR1 MNHNY and CDR2 SVGAGI (reference sequence). This CDR3 comprises 15 residues. CDR3 in amino acids: CASSLFRGVQETQYF. The CDR3 region has the DNA TGTGCCAGCAGCCTCTTCCGCGGGGTGCAAGAGACCCAGTACTTC.